Presented here are 10 T cell receptor beta chains from one specimen sequenced in a study of blood T cell dynamics during melanoma immunotherapy. This sample's time point: pre-treatment baseline. Assay: immunoSEQ multiplex PCR; the TCRdb copy retains only in-frame clones and omits some. The sample holds about 12,000 clones, under 90% seen once. This sample comprised blood, obtained from a patient treated with checkpoint blockade. These receptors were obtained from a human donor with melanoma.

The chain joins TRBV28 to TRBJ2-6, with 8 bases aligning to TRBD1. V gave up 6 bases and J gave up 0 bases; unmatched junction bases: 7. The CDR3 spans 17 residues. Germline V gene sequence: CDR1 MDHEN, CDR2 SYDVKM. The CDR3 nucleotides read TGTGCCAGCAGGGGGACAGGTTTCAGCTCTGGGGCCAACGTCCTGACTTTC. As protein: CASRGTGFSSGANVLTF.

This clone has a single count. The V and J genes are TRBV4-2 and TRBJ1-5, with 8 positions matching TRBD1. The CDR3 extends over 17 amino acids. Germline CDR1 reads LGHNA; CDR2 reads YNFKEQ. The V segment lost 2 bases and the J segment 1 base; nucleotides outside the gene matches: 7. CDR3 sequence: CASSQTVRGPSNQPQHF. The CDR3 coding sequence is TGTGCCAGCAGCCAAACAGTCAGGGGGCCCAGCAATCAGCCCCAGCATTTT.

This chain joins TRBV6-1 and TRBJ1-2; 10 nucleotides align to TRBD1. The CDR3 spans 16 residues. J lost 4 bases, V lost 0 bases, and 5 bases had no gene match. CDR1 and CDR2 (germline): MNHNS, SASEGT. The CDR3 protein is CASSEAWTGGGYGYTF. The CDR3 nucleotides are TGTGCCAGCAGTGAAGCCTGGACAGGGGGGGGCTATGGCTACACCTTC.

The chain links TRBV6-5 to TRBJ1-1; weak D call: TRBD1 (5 bases). Germline V CDR1 and CDR2: MNHEY, SVGAGI. Trimming pared 6 bases from V and 8 bases from J, leaving 16 bases between. The CDR3 is 13 amino acids. CDR3 loop: CASRQTPGGEAFF. In DNA form, the CDR3 reads TGTGCCAGCAGACAGACCCCCGGGGGAGAAGCTTTCTTT.

The chain has TRBV11-2 and TRBJ2-2; TRBD1 matches 10 bases. CDR1 and CDR2 (germline): SGHAT, FQNNGV. Unmatched junction bases numbered 3, after V lost 1 base and J lost 7 bases. The CDR3 covers 15 residues. CDR3 sequence reads: CASSLVDRGHGELFF. CDR3 coding DNA: TGTGCCAGCAGCTTAGTCGACAGGGGGCACGGGGAGCTGTTTTTT.

The chain has TRBV4-1 and TRBJ2-2, with 8 bases that match TRBD1. V shed 0 bases and J 4 bases; nucleotides not matched to a gene: 4. CDR3 length: 16 residues. In germline, CDR1 is MGHRA, CDR2 YSYEKL. The CDR3 loop reads CASSQDLQGGTGELFF. CDR3 sequence (DNA): TGCGCCAGCAGCCAAGATTTACAGGGGGGCACCGGGGAGCTGTTTTTT.

The chain has TRBV27 and TRBJ2-2; a possible D gene is TRBD1 (6 bases). CDR3 length: 15 residues. CDR1 MNHEY and CDR2 SMNVEV come from the germline V gene (reference sequence). Trimming pared 6 bases from V and 4 bases from J, leaving 15 bases between. The CDR3 region is CASRGGQLTTGELFF. The CDR3 DNA reads TGTGCCAGCAGAGGAGGACAGCTTACCACCGGGGAGCTGTTTTTT.

The genes are TRBV18 and TRBJ2-7, with TRBD1 matching 9 bases. Trimming at V came to 2 bases and at J to 3 bases, leaving 14 bases not matched to a gene. CDR3 length equals 18 residues. Germline values: CDR1 KGHSH, CDR2 LQKENI. CDR3 nucleotides: TGTGCCAGCTCACCAGCACAGGGGGCGCCGGTCGGATTCTACGAGCAGTACTTC. Protein sequence: CASSPAQGAPVGFYEQYF.

The V call is TRBV10-1, the J call TRBJ2-1; D is uncertain. CDR1 and CDR2 from the germline V gene are WNHNN and SYGVQD (reference sequence). The CDR3 sequence is 13 residues long. V gave up 3 bases and J gave up 5 bases, with 8 bases separating them. The CDR3 here is CASSDAADNEQFF. The CDR3 nucleotides read TGCGCCAGCAGTGATGCAGCCGACAATGAGCAGTTCTTC.

The gene calls are TRBV9 and TRBJ1-4; 10 bases fit TRBD1. The junction had 2 bases not matched to a gene; V was cut back by 0 bases and J by 6 bases. The CDR3 length is 15 residues. Germline V CDR1 and CDR2: SGDLS, YYNGEE. CDR3: CASSVEGTGDEKLFF. In DNA, the CDR3 is TGTGCCAGCAGCGTAGAAGGGACAGGGGATGAAAAACTGTTTTTT.